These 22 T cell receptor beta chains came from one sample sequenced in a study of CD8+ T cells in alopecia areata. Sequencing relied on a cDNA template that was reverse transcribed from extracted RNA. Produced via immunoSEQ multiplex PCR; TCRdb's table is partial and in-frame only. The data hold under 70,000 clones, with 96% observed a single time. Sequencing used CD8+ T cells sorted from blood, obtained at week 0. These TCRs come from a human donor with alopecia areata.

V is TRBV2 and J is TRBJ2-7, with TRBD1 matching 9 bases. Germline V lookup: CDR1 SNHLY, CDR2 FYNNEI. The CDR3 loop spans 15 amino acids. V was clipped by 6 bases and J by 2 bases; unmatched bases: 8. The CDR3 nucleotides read TGTGCCAGCAGGACCGGGACAGGGACAACCTACGAGCAGTACTTC. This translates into CASRTGTGTTYEQYF. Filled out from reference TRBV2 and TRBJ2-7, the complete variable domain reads EPEVTQTPSHQVTQMGQEVILRCVPISNHLYFYWYRQILGQKVEFLVSFYNNEISEKSEIFDDQFSVERPDGSNFTLKIRSTKLEDSAMYFCASRTGTGTTYEQYFGPGTRLTVT.

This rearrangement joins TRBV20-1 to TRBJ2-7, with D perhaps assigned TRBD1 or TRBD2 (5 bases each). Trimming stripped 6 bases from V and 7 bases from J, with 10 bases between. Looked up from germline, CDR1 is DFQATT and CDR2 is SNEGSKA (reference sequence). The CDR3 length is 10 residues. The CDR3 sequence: CSAVWGEQYF. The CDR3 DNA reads TGCAGTGCGGTTTGGGGGGAGCAGTACTTC.

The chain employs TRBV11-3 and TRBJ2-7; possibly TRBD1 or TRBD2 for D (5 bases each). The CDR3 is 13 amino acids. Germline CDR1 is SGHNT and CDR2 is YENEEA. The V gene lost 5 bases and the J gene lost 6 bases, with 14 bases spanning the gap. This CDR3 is CASSQLGESEQYF. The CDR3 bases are TGTGCCAGCAGCCAATTAGGGGAGTCCGAGCAGTACTTC. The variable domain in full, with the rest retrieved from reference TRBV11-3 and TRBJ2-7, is EAGVVQSPRYKIIEKKQPVAFWCNPISGHNTLYWYLQNLGQGPELLIRYENEEAVDDSQLPKDRFSAERLKGVDSTLKIQPAELGDSAVYLCASSQLGESEQYFGPGTRLTVT.

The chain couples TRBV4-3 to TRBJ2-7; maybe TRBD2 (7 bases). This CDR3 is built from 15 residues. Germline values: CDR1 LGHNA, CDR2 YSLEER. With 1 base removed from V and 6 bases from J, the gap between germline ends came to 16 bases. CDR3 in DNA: TGCGCCAGCAGCCAAGTGGCGGGGGCCCTCCGCGAGCAGTACTTC. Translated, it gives CASSQVAGALREQYF.

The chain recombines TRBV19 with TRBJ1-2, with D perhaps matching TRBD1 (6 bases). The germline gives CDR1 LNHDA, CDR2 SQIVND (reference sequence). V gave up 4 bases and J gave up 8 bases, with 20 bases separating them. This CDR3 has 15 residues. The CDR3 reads CASSNRRTDIRGYTF. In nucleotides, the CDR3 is TGTGCCAGTAGTAACCGCCGGACAGACATCCGAGGCTACACCTTC.

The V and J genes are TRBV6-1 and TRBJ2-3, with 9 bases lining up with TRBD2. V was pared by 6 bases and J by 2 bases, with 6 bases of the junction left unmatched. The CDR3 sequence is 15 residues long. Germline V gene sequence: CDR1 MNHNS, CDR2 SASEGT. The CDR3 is CASSPSSGVTDTQYF. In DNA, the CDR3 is TGTGCCAGCAGCCCTTCTAGCGGGGTCACAGATACGCAGTATTTT.

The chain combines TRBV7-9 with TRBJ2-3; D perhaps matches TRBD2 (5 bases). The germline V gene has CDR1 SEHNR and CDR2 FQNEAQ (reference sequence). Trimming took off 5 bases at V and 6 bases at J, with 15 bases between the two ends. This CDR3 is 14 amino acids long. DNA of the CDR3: TGTGCCAGCAGCCCTCCTAGCCCTACCGATACGCAGTATTTT. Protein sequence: CASSPPSPTDTQYF.

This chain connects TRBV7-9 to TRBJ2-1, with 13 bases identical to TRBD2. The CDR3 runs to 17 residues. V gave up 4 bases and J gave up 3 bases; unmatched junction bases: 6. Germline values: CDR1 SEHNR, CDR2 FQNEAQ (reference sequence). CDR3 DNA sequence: TGTGCCAGCAGCTCCACGACTAGCGGGGGGTTCTACAATGAGCAGTTCTTC. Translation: CASSSTTSGGFYNEQFF.

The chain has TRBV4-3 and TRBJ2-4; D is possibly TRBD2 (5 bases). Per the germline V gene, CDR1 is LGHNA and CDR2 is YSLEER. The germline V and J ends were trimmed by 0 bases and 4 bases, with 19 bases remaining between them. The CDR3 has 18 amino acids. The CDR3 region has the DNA TGCGCCAGCAGCCAAGATCTGGCCGCAGCGGTAGGGAAAAACATTCAGTACTTC. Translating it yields CASSQDLAAAVGKNIQYF.

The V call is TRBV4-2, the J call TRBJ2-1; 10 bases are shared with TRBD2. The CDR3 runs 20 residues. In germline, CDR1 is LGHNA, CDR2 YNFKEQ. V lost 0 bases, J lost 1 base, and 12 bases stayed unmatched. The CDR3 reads CASSQESLAGAIASYNEQFF. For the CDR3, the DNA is TGTGCCAGCAGCCAAGAGTCCCTAGCGGGGGCAATTGCTTCCTACAATGAGCAGTTCTTC.

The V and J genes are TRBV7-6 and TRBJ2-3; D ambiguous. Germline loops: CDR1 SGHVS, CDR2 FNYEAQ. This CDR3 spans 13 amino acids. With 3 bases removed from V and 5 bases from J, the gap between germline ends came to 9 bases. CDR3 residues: CASSLAGGDTQYF. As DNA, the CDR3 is TGTGCCAGCAGCTTGGCCGGTGGAGATACGCAGTATTTT.

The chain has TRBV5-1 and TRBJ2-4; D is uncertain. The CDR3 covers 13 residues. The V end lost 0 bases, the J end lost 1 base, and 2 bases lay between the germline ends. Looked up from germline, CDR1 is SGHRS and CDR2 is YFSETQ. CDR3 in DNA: TGCGCCAGCAGCTTGGATGCCAAAAACATTCAGTACTTC. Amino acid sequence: CASSLDAKNIQYF.

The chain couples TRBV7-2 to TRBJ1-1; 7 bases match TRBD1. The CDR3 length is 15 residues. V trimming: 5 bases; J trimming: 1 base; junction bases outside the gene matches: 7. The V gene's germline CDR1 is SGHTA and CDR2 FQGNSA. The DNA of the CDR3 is TGTGCCAGCAGCCCAAGCGGGACAGCGAACACTGAAGCTTTCTTT. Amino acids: CASSPSGTANTEAFF.

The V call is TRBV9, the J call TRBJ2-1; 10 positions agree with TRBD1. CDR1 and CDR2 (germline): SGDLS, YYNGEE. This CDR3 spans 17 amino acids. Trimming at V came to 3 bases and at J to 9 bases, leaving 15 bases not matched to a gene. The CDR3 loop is CASSARKRDRGWGEQFF. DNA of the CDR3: TGTGCCAGCAGCGCCAGAAAACGGGACAGGGGTTGGGGTGAGCAGTTCTTC. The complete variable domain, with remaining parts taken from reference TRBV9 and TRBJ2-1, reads DSGVTQTPKHLITATGQRVTLRCSPRSGDLSVYWYQQSLDQGLQFLIQYYNGEERAKGNILERFSAQQFPDLHSELNLSSLELGDSALYFCASSARKRDRGWGEQFFGPGTRLTVL.

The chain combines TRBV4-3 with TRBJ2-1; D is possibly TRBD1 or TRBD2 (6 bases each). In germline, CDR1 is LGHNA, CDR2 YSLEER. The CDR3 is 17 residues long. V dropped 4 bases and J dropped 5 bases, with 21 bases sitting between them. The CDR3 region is CASSLRLGAGTHNEQFF. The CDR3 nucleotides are TGCGCCAGCAGCCTTCGCCTCGGGGCGGGGACACACAATGAGCAGTTCTTC.

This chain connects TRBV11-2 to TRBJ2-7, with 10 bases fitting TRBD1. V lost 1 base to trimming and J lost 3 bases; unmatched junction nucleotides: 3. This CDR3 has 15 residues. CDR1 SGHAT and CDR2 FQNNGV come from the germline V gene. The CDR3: CASSLGRTGGYEQYF. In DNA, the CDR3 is TGTGCCAGCAGCTTAGGGAGGACAGGGGGCTACGAGCAGTACTTC.

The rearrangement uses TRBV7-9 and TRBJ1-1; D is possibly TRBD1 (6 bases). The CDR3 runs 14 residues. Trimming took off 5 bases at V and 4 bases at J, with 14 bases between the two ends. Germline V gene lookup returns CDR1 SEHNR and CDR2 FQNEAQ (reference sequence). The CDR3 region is CASSRGTSGTEAFF. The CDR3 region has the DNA TGTGCCAGCAGCCGCGGGACATCGGGCACTGAAGCTTTCTTT. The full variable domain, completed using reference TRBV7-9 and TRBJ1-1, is DTGVSQNPRHKITKRGQNVTFRCDPISEHNRLYWYRQTLGQGPEFLTYFQNEAQLEKSRLLSDRFSAERPKGSFSTLEIQRTEQGDSAMYLCASSRGTSGTEAFFGQGTRLTVV.

CDR3 nucleotide sequence: TGTGCCAGCAGTGGGACTTTAAAGGTTGGTCAGCCCCAGCATTTT. Its protein product is CASSGTLKVGQPQHF. The V and J genes are TRBV6-1 and TRBJ1-5; D not resolved. The CDR3 runs 15 residues. V was shortened by 4 bases and J by 6 bases, with 16 bases between the two germline ends. CDR1 MNHNS and CDR2 SASEGT come from the germline V gene.

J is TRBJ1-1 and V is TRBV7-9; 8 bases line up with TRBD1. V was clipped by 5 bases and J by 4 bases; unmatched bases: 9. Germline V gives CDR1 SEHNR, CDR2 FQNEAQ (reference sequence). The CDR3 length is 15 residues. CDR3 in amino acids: CASSPRQGMVTEAFF. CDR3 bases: TGTGCCAGCAGCCCTCGACAGGGGATGGTCACTGAAGCTTTCTTT.

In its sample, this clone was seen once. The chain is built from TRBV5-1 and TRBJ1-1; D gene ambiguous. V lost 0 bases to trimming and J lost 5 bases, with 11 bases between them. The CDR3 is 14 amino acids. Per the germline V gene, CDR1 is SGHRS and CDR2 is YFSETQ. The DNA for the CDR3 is TGCGCCAGCAGCTTGGTAGGCCCGTTGACTGAAGCTTTCTTT. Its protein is CASSLVGPLTEAFF.

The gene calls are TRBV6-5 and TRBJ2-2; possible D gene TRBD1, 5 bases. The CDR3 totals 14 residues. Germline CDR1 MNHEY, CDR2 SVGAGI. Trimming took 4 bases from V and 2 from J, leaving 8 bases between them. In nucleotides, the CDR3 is TGTGCCAGCAGTTTCGGACAAAACACCGGGGAGCTGTTTTTT. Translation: CASSFGQNTGELFF.

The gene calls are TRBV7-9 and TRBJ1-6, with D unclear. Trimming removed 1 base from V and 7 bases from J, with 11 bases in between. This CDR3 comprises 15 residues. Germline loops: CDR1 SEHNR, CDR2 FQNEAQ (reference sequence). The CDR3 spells CASSLVQASNSPLHF. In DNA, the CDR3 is TGTGCCAGCAGCTTAGTCCAGGCCTCGAATTCACCCCTCCACTTT.